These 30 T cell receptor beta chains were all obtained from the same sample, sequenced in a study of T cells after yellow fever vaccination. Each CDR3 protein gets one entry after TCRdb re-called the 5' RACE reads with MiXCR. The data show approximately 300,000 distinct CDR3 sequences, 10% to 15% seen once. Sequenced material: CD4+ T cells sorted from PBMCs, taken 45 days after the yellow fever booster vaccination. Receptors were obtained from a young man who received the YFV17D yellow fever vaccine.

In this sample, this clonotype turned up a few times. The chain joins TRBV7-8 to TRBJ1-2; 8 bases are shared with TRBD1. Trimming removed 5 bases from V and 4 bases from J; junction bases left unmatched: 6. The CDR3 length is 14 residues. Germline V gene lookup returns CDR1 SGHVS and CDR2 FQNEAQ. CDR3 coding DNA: TGTGCCAGCAGCCCGGACAGGGTAGCCTATGGCTACACCTTC. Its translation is CASSPDRVAYGYTF.

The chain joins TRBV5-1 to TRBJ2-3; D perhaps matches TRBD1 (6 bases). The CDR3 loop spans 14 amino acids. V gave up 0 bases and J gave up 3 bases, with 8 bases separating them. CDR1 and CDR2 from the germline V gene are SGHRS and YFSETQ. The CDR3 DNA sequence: TGCGCCAGCAGCTTGGACAGGGAGACAGATACGCAGTATTTT. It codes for CASSLDRETDTQYF.

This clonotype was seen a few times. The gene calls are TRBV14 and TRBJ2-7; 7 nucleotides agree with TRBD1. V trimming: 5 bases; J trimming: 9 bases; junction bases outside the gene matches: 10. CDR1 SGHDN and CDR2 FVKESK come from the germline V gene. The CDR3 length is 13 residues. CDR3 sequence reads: CASSIYRGLGQYF. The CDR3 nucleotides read TGTGCCAGCAGCATTTACAGGGGCCTCGGGCAGTACTTC.

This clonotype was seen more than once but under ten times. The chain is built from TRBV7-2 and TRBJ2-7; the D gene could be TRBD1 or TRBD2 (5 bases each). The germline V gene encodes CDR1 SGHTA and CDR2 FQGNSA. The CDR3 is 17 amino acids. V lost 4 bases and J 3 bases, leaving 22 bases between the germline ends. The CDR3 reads CASSSGLGTSPLYEQYF. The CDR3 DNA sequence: TGTGCCAGCAGCTCCGGCCTCGGGACCTCCCCCCTCTACGAGCAGTACTTC.

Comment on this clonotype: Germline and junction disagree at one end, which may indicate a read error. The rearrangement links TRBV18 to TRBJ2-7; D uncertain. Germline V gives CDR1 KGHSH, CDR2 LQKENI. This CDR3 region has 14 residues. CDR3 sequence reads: CASSPWASPREKYF. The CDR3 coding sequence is TGTGCCAGCTCACCGTGGGCGAGTCCGCGCGAGAAGTACTTC.

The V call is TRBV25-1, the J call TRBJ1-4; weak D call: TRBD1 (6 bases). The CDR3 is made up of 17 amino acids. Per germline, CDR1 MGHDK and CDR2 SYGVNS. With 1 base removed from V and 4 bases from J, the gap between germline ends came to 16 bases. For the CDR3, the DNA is TGTGCCAGCAGTGAATCAGGAACAGGGCGCCGTAATGAAAAACTGTTTTTT. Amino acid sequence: CASSESGTGRRNEKLFF.

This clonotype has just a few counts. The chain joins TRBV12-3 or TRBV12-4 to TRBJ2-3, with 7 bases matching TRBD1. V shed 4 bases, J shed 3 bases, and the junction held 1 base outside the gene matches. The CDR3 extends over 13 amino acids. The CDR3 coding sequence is TGTGCCAGCAGTTACAGGGGAACAGATACGCAGTATTTT. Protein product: CASSYRGTDTQYF.

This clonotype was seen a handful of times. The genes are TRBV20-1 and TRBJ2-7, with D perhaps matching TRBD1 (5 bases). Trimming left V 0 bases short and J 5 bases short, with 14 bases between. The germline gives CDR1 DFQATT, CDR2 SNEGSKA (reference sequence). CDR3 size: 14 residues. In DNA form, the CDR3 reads TGCAGTGCTAGAGAGGGGAAGGGGTTGCACGAGCAGTACTTC. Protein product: CSAREGKGLHEQYF.

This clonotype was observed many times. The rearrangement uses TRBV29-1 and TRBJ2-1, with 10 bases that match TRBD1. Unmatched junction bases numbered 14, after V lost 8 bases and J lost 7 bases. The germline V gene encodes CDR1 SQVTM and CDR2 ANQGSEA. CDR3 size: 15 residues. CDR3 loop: CSSLPGQGMRNEQFF. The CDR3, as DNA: TGCAGCTCTTTACCGGGACAGGGGATGAGGAATGAGCAGTTCTTC.

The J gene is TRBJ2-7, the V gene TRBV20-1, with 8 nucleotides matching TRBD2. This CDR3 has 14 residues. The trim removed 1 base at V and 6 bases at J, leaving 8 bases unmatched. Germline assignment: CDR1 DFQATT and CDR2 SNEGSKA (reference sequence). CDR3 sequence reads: CSARVVGGAIEQYF. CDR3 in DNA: TGCAGTGCTAGAGTGGTCGGGGGGGCTATCGAGCAGTACTTC.

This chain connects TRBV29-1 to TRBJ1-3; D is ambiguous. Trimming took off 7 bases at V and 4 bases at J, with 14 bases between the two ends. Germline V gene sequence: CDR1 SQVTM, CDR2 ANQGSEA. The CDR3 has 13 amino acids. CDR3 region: CSAGQPGGNTIYF. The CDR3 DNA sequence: TGCAGCGCCGGTCAACCGGGGGGAAACACCATATATTTT.

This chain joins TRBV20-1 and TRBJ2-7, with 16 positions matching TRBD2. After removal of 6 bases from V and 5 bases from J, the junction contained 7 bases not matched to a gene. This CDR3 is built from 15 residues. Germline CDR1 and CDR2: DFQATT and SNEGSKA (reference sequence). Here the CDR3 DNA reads TGCAGTGCCCAGGGGACTAGCGGGAGGGCCAACGAGCAGTACTTC. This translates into CSAQGTSGRANEQYF.

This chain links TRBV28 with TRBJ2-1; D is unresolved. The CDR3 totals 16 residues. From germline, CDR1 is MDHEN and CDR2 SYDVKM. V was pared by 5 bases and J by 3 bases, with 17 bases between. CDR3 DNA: TGTGCCAGCAGTCTTGGGCGCTCCGGGTTCTACAATGAGCAGTTCTTC. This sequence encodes CASSLGRSGFYNEQFF.

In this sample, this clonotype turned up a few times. The CDR3 bases are TGCGCCAGCAGCTTACCTAACACGACAGGGGGCAGCACCGGGGAGCTGTTTTTT. Its protein product is CASSLPNTTGGSTGELFF. The chain has TRBV5-1 and TRBJ2-2; 10 bases align to TRBD1. The CDR3 extends over 18 amino acids. Germline V gene data show CDR1 as SGHRS and CDR2 as YFSETQ. With V trimmed by 2 bases and J by 4 bases, 11 bases remained unmatched.

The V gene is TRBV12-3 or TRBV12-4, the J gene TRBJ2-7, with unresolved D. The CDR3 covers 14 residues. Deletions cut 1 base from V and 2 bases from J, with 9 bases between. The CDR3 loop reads CASSLGTLAYEQYF. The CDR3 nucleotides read TGTGCCAGCAGTTTAGGGACCCTTGCCTACGAGCAGTACTTC.

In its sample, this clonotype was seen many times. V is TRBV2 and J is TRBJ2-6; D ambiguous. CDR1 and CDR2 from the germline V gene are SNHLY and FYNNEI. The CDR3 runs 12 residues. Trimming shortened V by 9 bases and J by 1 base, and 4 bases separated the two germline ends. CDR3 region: CASRSGANVLTF. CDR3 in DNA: TGTGCCAGTCGGTCTGGGGCCAACGTCCTGACTTTC.

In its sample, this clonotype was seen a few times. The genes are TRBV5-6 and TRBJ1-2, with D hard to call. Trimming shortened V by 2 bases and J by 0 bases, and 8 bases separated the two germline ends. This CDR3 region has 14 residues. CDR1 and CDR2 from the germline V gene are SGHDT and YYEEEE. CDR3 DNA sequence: TGTGCCAGCAGCTTTCCCGGAGCTAACTATGGCTACACCTTC. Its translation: CASSFPGANYGYTF.

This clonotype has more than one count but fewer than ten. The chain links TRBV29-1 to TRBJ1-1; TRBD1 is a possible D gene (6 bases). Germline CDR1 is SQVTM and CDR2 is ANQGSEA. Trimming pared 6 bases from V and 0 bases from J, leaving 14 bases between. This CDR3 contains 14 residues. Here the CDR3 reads CSVSTGKLNTEAFF. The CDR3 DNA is TGCAGCGTCTCTACAGGGAAACTGAACACTGAAGCTTTCTTT.

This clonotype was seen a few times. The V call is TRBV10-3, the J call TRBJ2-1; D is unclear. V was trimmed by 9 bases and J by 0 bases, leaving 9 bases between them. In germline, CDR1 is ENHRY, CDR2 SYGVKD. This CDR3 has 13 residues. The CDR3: CAIQSSSYNEQFF. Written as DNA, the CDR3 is TGTGCCATACAATCGAGCTCCTACAATGAGCAGTTCTTC.

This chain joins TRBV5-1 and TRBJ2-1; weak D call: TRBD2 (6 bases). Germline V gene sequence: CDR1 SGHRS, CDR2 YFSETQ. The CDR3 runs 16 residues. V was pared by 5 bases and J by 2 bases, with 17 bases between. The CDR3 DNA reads TGCGCCAGCAGTGCGGACGGGGGACTCACCTACAATGAGCAGTTCTTC. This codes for CASSADGGLTYNEQFF.

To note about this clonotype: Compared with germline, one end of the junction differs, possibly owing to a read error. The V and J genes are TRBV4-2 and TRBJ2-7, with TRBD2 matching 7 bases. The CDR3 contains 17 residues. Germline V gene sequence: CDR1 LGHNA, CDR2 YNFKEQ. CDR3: CASIQGLTREYSYEQYF. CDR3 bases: TGTGCCAGCATCCAAGGGCTTACGCGGGAGTACTCCTACGAGCAGTACTTC.

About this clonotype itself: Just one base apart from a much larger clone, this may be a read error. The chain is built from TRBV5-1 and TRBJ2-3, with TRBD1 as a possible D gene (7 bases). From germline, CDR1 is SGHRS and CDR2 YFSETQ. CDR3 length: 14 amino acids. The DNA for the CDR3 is TGCGCCAGCAGCGGAGGGGGCAAGGGGGATAAGCAGTATTTT. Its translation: CASSGGGKGDKQYF.

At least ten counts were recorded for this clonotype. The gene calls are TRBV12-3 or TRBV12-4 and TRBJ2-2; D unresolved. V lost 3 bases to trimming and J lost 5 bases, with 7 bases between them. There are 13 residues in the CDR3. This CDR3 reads CASSFWGTGELFF. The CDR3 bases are TGTGCCAGCAGTTTTTGGGGTACCGGGGAGCTGTTTTTT.

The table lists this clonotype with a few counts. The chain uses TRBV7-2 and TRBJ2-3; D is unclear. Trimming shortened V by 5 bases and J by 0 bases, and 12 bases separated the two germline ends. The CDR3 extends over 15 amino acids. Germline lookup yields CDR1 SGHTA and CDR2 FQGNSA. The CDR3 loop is CASSPRWSSTDTQYF. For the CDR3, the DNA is TGTGCCAGCAGCCCCCGGTGGTCAAGCACAGATACGCAGTATTTT. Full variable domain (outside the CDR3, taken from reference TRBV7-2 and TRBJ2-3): GAGVSQSPSNKVTEKGKDVELRCDPISGHTALYWYRQSLGQGLEFLIYFQGNSAPDKSGLPSDRFSAERTGGSVSTLTIQRTQQEDSAVYLCASSPRWSSTDTQYFGPGTRLTVL.

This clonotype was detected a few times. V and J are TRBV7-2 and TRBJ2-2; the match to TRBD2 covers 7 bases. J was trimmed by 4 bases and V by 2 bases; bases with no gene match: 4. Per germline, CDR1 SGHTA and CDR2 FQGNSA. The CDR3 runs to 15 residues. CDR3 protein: CASSLNTGGTGELFF. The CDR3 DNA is TGTGCCAGCAGCTTAAATACGGGAGGCACCGGGGAGCTGTTTTTT. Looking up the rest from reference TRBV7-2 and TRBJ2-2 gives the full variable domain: GAGVSQSPSNKVTEKGKDVELRCDPISGHTALYWYRQSLGQGLEFLIYFQGNSAPDKSGLPSDRFSAERTGGSVSTLTIQRTQQEDSAVYLCASSLNTGGTGELFFGEGSRLTVL.

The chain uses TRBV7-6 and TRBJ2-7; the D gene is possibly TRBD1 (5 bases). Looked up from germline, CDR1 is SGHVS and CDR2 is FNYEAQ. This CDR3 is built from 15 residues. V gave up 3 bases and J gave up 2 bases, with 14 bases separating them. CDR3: CASSFSDTGPYEQYF. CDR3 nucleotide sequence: TGTGCCAGCAGCTTTTCGGATACAGGACCCTACGAGCAGTACTTC.

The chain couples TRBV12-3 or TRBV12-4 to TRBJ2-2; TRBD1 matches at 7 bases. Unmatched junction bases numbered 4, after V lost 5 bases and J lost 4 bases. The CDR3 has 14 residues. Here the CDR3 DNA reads TGTGCCAGCAGTCCACAGGGGATCACCGGGGAGCTGTTTTTT. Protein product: CASSPQGITGELFF.

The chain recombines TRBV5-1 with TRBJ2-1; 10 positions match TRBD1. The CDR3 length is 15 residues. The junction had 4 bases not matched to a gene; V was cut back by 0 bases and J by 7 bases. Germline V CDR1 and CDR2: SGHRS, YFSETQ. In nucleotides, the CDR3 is TGCGCCAGCAGCTTGGTGGGACAGGGGCTAAATGAGCAGTTCTTC. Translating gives CASSLVGQGLNEQFF.

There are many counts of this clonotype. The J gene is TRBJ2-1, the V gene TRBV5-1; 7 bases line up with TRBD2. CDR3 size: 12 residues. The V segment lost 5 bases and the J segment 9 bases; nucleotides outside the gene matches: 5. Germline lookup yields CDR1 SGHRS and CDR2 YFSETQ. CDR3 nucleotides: TGCGCCAGCAGAGGGGACTATTTTGAGCAGTTCTTC. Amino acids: CASRGDYFEQFF.

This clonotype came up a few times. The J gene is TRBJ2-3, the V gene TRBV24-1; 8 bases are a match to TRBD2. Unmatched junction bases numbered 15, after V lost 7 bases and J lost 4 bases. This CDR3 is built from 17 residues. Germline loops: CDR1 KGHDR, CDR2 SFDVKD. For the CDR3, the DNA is TGTGCCACCAGCCCCGCCCAAAGCGGGAGTATACCAGATACGCAGTATTTT. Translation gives CATSPAQSGSIPDTQYF.